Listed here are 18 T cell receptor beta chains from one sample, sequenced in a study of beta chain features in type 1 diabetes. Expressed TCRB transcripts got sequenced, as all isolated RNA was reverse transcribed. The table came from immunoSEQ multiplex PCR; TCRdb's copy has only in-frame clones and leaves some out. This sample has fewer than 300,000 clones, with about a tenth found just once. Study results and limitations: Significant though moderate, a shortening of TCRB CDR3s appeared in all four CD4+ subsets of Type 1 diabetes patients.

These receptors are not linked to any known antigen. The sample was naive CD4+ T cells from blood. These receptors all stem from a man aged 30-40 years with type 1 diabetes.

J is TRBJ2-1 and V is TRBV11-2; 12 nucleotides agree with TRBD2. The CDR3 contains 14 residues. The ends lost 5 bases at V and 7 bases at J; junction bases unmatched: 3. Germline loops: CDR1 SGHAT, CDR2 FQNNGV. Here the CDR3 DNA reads TGTGCCAGCAGCACTGGACTAGCGGGGAATGAGCAGTTCTTC. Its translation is CASSTGLAGNEQFF.

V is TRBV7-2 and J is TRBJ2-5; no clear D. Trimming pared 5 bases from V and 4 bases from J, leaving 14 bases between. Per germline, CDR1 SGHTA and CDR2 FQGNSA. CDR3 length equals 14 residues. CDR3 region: CASSLTPGLETQYF. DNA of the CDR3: TGTGCCAGCAGCCTTACGCCAGGCTTAGAGACCCAGTACTTC.

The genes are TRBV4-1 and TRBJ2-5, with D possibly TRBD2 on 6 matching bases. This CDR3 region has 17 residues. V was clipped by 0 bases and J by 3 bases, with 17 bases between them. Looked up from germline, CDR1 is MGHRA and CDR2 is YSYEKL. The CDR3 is CASSQDSVRGGKETQYF. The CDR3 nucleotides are TGCGCCAGCAGCCAAGACTCGGTTAGAGGCGGGAAAGAGACCCAGTACTTC.

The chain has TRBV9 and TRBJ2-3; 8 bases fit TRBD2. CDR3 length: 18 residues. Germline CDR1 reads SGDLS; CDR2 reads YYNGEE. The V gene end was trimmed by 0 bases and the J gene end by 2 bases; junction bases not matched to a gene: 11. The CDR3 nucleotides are TGTGCCAGCAGCGTAGCGGCCCCCAGCGGGGGACTCACAGATACGCAGTATTTT. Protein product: CASSVAAPSGGLTDTQYF.

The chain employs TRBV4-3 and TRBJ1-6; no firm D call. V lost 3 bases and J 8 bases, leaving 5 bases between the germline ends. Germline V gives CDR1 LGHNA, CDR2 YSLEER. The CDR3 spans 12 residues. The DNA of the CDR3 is TGCGCCAGCAGCCACATAGATTCACCCCTCCACTTT. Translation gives CASSHIDSPLHF.

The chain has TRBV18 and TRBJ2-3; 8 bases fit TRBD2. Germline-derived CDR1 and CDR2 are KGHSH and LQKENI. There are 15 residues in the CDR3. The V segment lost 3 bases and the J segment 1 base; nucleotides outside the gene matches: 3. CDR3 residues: CASSPFSGGTDTQYF. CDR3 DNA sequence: TGTGCCAGCTCACCCTTTAGCGGGGGCACAGATACGCAGTATTTT.

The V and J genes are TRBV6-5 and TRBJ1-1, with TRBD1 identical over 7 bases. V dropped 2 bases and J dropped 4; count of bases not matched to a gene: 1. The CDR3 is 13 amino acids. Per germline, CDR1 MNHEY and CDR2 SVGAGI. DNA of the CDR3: TGTGCCAGCAGTTACCCAGGGGGCACTGAAGCTTTCTTT. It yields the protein CASSYPGGTEAFF.

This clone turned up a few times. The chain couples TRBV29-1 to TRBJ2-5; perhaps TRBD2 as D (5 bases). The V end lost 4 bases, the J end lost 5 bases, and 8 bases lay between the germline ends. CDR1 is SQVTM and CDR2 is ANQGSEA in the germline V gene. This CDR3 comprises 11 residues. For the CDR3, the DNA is TGCAGCGTTGGGGAGAGGGAGACCCAGTACTTC. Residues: CSVGERETQYF.

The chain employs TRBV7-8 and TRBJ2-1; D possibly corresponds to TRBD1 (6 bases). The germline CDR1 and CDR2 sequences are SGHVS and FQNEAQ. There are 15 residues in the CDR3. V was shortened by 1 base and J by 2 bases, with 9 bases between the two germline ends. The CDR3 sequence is CASSLEHRAYNEQFF. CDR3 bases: TGTGCCAGCAGCTTAGAACACAGGGCCTACAATGAGCAGTTCTTC.

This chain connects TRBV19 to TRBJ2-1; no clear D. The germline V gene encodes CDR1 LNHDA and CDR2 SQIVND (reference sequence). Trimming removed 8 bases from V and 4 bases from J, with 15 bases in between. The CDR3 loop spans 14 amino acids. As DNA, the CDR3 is TGTGCCAGTTCTGCCCCGGAGCGATACAATGAGCAGTTCTTC. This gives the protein CASSAPERYNEQFF.

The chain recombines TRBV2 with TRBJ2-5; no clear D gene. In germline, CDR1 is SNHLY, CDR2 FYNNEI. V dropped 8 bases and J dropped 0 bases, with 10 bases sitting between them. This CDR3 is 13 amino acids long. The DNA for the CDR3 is TGTGCCAGCCAAAGGAGACACCAAGAGACCCAGTACTTC. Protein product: CASQRRHQETQYF.

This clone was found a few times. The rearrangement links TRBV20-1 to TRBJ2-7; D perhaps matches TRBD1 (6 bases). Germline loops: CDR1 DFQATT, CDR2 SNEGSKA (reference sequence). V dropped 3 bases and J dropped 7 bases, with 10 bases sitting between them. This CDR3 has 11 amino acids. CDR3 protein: CSASAGVEQYF. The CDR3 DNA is TGCAGTGCTAGTGCAGGGGTGGAGCAGTACTTC.

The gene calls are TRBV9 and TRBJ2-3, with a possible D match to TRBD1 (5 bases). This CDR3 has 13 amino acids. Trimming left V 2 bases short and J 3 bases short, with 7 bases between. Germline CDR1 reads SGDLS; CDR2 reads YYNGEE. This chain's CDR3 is CASSVPGTDTQYF. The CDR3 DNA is TGTGCCAGCAGCGTCCCAGGGACAGATACGCAGTATTTT. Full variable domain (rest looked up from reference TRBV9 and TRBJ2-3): DSGVTQTPKHLITATGQRVTLRCSPRSGDLSVYWYQQSLDQGLQFLIQYYNGEERAKGNILERFSAQQFPDLHSELNLSSLELGDSALYFCASSVPGTDTQYFGPGTRLTVL.

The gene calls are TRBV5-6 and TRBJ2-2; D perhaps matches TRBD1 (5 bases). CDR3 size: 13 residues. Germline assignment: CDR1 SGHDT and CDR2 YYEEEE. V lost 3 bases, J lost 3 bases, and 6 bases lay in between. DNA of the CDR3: TGTGCCAGCAGCTCCAGGGACACCGGGGAGCTGTTTTTT. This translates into CASSSRDTGELFF.

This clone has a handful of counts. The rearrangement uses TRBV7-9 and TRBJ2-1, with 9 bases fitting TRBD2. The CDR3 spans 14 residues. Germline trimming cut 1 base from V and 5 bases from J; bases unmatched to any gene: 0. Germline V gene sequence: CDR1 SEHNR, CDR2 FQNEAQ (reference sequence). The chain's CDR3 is CASSLGGGDNEQFF. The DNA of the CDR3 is TGTGCCAGCAGCTTAGGCGGGGGGGACAATGAGCAGTTCTTC.

The CDR3 coding sequence is TGTGCCAGTAGTATAGGGCAGTCGGGAGAGACCCAGTACTTC. Translation gives CASSIGQSGETQYF. The chain links TRBV19 to TRBJ2-5; D uncertain. CDR1 is LNHDA, CDR2 SQIVND, per germline (reference sequence). The length of the CDR3 is 14 residues. Trimming stripped 1 base from V and 4 bases from J, with 10 bases between.

The CDR3 nucleotides read TGCGCCAGCAGCTTCCCGGGGGAGGTAGATACGCAGTATTTT. Amino acid sequence: CASSFPGEVDTQYF. The chain recombines TRBV5-1 with TRBJ2-3; D might be TRBD2 (6 bases). This CDR3 comprises 14 residues. The germline V gene has CDR1 SGHRS and CDR2 YFSETQ. With 2 bases removed from V and 5 bases from J, the gap between germline ends came to 12 bases.

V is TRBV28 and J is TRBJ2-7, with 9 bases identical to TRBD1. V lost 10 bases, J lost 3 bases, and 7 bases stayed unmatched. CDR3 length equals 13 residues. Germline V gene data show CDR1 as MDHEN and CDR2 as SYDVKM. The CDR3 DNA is TGTGCCACCCAAGGGACAGGGCTCTACGAGCAGTACTTC. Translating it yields CATQGTGLYEQYF.